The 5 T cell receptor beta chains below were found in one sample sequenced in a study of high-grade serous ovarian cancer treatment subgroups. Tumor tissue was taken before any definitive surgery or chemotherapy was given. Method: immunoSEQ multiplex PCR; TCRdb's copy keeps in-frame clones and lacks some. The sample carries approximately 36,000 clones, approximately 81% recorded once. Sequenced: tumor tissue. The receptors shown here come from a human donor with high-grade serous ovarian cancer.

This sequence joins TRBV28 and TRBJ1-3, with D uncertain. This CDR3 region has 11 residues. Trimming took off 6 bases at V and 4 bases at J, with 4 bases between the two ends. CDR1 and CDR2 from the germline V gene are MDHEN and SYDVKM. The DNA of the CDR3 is TGTGCCAGCAGGGAAGGAAACACCATATATTTT. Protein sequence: CASREGNTIYF.

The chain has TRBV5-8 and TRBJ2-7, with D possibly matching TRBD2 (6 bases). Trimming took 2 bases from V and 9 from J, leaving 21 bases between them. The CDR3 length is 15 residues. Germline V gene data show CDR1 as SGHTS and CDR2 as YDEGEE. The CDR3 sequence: CASSFPGTEGRRQYF. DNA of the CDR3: TGTGCCAGCAGCTTCCCCGGGACTGAAGGGAGGCGGCAGTACTTC. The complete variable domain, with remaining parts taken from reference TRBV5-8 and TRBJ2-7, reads EAGVTQSPTHLIKTRGQQATLRCSPISGHTSVYWYQQALGLGLQFLLWYDEGEERNRGNFPPRFSGRQFPNYSSELNVNALELEDSALYLCASSFPGTEGRRQYFGPGTRLTVT.

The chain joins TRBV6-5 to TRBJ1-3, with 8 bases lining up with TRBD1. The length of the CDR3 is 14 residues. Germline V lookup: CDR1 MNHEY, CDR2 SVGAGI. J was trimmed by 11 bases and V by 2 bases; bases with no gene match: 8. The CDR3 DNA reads TGTGCCAGCAGTTACGGGGACAGGCTTAAGCCCATATATTTT. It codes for CASSYGDRLKPIYF.

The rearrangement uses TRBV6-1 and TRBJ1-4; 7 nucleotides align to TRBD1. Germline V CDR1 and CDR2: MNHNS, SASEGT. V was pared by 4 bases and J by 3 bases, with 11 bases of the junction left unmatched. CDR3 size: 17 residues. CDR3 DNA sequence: TGTGCCAGCAGTGCACCCACAGGGGATATTGCTAATGAAAAACTGTTTTTT. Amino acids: CASSAPTGDIANEKLFF.

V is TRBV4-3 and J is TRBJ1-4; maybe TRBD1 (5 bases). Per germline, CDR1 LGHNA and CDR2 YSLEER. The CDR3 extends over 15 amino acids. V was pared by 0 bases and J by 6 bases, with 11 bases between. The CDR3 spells CASSQEGLGDEKLFF. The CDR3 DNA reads TGCGCCAGCAGCCAAGAGGGGTTGGGGGATGAAAAACTGTTTTTT.